A selection of T cell receptor beta chains follows, all from one sample in a study of Ad26.COV2.S vaccination and SARS-CoV-2 variants. Data came from immunoSEQ multiplex PCR; TCRdb stores just in-frame clones and leaves some out. In the table there are 380,000 or so clones, about four fifths of which are singletons. The sequencing here drew on peripheral blood, taken in a trial of Ad26.COV2.S vaccine versus placebo. Receptors were obtained from a person aged 18 to 59 who received the Ad26.COV2.S COVID-19 vaccine or a placebo. CDR3s include the opening cysteine and the closing phenylalanine or tryptophan. The D gene is left open where the match is weak.

d_call	v_call	j_call	cdr3_aa	cdr3_nt
NA	TRBV5-6	TRBJ1-4	CASSLETGATNEKLFF	TGTGCCAGCAGCTTGGAAACGGGGGCAACTAATGAAAAACTGTTTTTT
TRBD1	TRBV2	TRBJ1-2	CASSPGGANYGYTF	TGTGCCAGCAGCCCAGGGGGCGCTAACTATGGCTACACCTTC
NA	TRBV21-1	TRBJ1-1	CASSKEKDTEAFF	TGTGCCAGCAGCAAAGAGAAGGACACTGAAGCTTTCTTT
TRBD2	TRBV6-2/TRBV6-3	TRBJ2-1	CASSYGFVGGNEQFF	TGTGCCAGCAGTTACGGGTTCGTCGGGGGGAATGAGCAGTTCTTC
NA	TRBV5-4	TRBJ1-1	CASSLWGRPNTEAFF	TGTGCCAGCAGCTTGTGGGGCAGACCGAACACTGAAGCTTTCTTT
TRBD1	TRBV7-2	TRBJ1-1	CASSLEGLTGSTEAFF	TGTGCCAGCAGCTTAGAAGGACTGACAGGGAGCACTGAAGCTTTCTTT
NA	TRBV19	TRBJ1-3	CASSIYGLSGNTIYF	TGTGCCAGTAGTATCTACGGCCTCTCTGGAAACACCATATATTTT
NA	TRBV30	TRBJ1-5	CAWSVRGRGYDQPQHF	TGTGCCTGGAGTGTACGCGGAAGGGGGTATGATCAGCCCCAGCATTTT
NA	TRBV18	TRBJ1-1	CASSPMTRNTEAFF	TGTGCCAGCTCACCGATGACAAGGAACACTGAAGCTTTCTTT
NA	TRBV5-1	TRBJ2-2	CASSLVASGTGELFF	TGCGCCAGCAGCTTGGTCGCTTCTGGCACCGGGGAGCTGTTTTTT
NA	TRBV6-5	TRBJ2-1	CASSPPSGSAQFF	TGTGCCAGCAGTCCACCTTCGGGGTCGGCTCAGTTCTTC
NA	TRBV6-2/TRBV6-3	TRBJ2-2	CASSSVKKTGELFF	TGTGCCAGCAGTTCCGTAAAGAAAACCGGGGAGCTGTTTTTT
NA	TRBV19	TRBJ1-6	CASMRGSYNSPLHF	TGTGCCAGTATGAGGGGATCCTATAATTCACCCCTCCACTTT
TRBD1	TRBV6-5	TRBJ1-1	CASSYSDRAGITEAFF	TGTGCCAGCAGTTACTCCGACAGGGCAGGGATCACTGAAGCTTTCTTT
TRBD2	TRBV5-4	TRBJ2-1	CASSLAGGFSYNEQFF	TGTGCCAGCAGCTTGGCGGGGGGGTTCTCCTACAATGAGCAGTTCTTC